Sample share makes the clone carrying this T cell receptor beta chain medium-sized. What it binds is not known. This specimen comes from a study of graft-versus-host responses after intestinal transplantation. Turning to the study itself: Recipients were given multivisceral, liver-intestinal, or isolated intestinal transplants. The whole recipient group had anti-thymocyte globulin induction followed by tacrolimus and steroids for two to three years. Broader study findings: The study found high graft-versus-host to host-versus-graft clonal ratios in allografts of patients with graft-donor T cell macrochimerism. Marrow from the recipient contained GvH clones, some of which had appeared first in ileum or blood.

Between the trimmed V and J ends, which lost 2 bases and 5 bases, there was a span of 6 bases. The germline CDR1 and CDR2 sequences are MNHNY and SVGAGI (reference sequence). CDR3 size: 13 residues. The method was immunoSEQ multiplex PCR; TCRdb's version includes in-frame clones alone and lacks a portion of them. The repertoire holds about 38,000 clones, with 75% to 90% as singletons. The receptor's source is a human patient who received an intestinal transplant, so some T cells may come from the graft donor. Sequences were derived from PBMCs, sampled 1070 days after transplant. The chain links TRBV6-6 to TRBJ2-2; D remains unclear. CDR3 loop: CASSYEETGELFF. The CDR3 coding sequence is TGTGCCAGCAGTTACGAGGAAACCGGGGAGCTGTTTTTT.